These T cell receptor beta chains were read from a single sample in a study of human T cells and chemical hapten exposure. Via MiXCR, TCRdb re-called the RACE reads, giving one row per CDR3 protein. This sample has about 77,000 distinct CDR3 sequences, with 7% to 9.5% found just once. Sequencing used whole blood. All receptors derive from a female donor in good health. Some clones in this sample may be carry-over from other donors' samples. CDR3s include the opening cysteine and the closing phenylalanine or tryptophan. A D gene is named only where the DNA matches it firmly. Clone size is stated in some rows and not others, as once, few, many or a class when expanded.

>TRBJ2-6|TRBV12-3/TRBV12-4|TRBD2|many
CASSLGLAGASGANVLTF
TGTGCCAGCAGTTTAGGGCTAGCGGGGGCCTCTGGGGCCAACGTCCTGACTTTC
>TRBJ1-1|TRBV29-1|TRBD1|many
CSVARQGRTEAFF
TGCAGCGTTGCCAGACAGGGTAGGACTGAAGCTTTCTTT
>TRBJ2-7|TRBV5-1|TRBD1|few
CASSYSGTEHYEQYF
TGCGCCAGCAGCTACTCCGGGACAGAGCACTACGAGCAGTACTTC
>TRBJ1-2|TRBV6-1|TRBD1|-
CASRTGWNGYTF
TGTGCCAGCAGGACAGGGTGGAATGGCTACACCTTC
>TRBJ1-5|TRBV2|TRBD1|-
CASSGQGDQPQHF
TGTGCCAGCAGTGGACAGGGTGATCAGCCCCAGCATTTT
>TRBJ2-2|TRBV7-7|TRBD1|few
CASSSRTGSGELFF
TGTGCTAGCAGCTCTAGGACAGGGTCCGGGGAGCTGTTTTTT
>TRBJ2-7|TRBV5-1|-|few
CASSCEREDEQYF
TGCGCCAGCAGCTGTGAAAGGGAGGACGAGCAGTACTTC
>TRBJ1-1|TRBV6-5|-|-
CASSLRQQNTEAFF
TGTGCCAGCAGCCTCCGGCAGCAGAACACTGAAGCTTTCTTT
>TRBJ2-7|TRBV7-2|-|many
CASSAAYEQYF
TGTGCCAGCAGCGCGGCCTACGAGCAGTACTTC
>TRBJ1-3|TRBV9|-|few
CASSVEDSFSGNTIYF
TGTGCCAGCAGCGTGGAGGACAGTTTCTCTGGAAACACCATATATTTT
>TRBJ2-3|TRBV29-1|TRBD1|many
CSVQDRERDTQYF
TGCAGCGTACAAGACAGGGAGCGAGATACGCAGTATTTT
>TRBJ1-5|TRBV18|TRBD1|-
CASSSGGNQPQHF
TGTGCCAGCTCATCAGGGGGTAATCAGCCCCAGCATTTT
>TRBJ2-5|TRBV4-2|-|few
CASSPLGLQETQYF
TGTGCCAGCAGCCCGCTCGGCCTTCAAGAGACCCAGTACTTC
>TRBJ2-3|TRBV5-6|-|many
CASSLAGRGGTDTQYF
TGTGCCAGCAGCTTGGCGGGGCGAGGTGGCACAGATACGCAGTATTTT
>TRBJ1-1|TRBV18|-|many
CASSEQRNTEAFF
TGTGCCAGCTCAGAACAGAGGAACACTGAAGCTTTCTTT
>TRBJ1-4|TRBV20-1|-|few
CSAPRGGNEKLFF
TGCAGTGCACCACGCGGAGGCAATGAAAAACTGTTTTTT
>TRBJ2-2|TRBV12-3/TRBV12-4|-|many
CASTQGGGSALEAGELFF
TGTGCCAGCACCCAAGGGGGGGGCTCAGCTTTAGAAGCCGGGGAGCTGTTTTTT
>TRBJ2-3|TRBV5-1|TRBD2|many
CASTAGGPTDTQYF
TGCGCCAGCACGGCGGGGGGGCCGACAGATACGCAGTATTTT
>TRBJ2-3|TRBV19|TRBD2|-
CASSRAGGPGGTDTQYF
TGTGCCAGTAGTAGGGCGGGGGGGCCTGGGGGCACAGATACGCAGTATTTT
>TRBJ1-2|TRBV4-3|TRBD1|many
CASSPRQGVLAGYTF
TGCGCCAGCAGCCCAAGACAGGGAGTCCTGGCTGGCTACACCTTC